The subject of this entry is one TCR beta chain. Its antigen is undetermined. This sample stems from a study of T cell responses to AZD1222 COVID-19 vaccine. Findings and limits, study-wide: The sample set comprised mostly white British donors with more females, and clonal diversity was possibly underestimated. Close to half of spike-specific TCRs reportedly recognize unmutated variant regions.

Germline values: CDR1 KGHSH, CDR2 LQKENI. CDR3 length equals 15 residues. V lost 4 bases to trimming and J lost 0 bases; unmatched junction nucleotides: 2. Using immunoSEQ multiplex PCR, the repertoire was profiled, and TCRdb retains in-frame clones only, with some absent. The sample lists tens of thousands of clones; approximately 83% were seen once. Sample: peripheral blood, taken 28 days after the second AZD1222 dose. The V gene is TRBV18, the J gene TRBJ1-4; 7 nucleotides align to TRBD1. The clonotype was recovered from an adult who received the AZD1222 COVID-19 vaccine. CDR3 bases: TGTGCCAGCTCACTACAGGGGTCAACTAATGAAAAACTGTTTTTT. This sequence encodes CASSLQGSTNEKLFF.